The entry that follows covers one TCR beta chain sequence. The table came from immunoSEQ multiplex PCR; TCRdb's copy has only in-frame clones and leaves some out. The sample lists tens of thousands of clones; roughly 80% were seen once. The CDR3 length is 16 residues. Germline V gives CDR1 SGHVS, CDR2 FNYEAQ. V was pared by 1 base and J by 4 bases, with 14 bases between. This sample was taken from a study of OX40 agonist ivuxolimab in advanced cancers. Study-wide context: Every patient in dose escalation had hepatocellular carcinoma, melanoma, renal cell or head and neck cancer.

This chain connects TRBV7-6 to TRBJ1-5; D not certain. This TCR came from an adult with an advanced solid tumor such as melanoma, head and neck, liver or kidney cancer. This sample comprised CD4+ or CD8+ T cells sorted from blood, obtained in a trial of the OX40 agonist ivuxolimab. The CDR3 here is CASSLGGVTPNQPQHF. The CDR3 DNA sequence: TGTGCCAGCAGCTTAGGCGGCGTGACCCCAAATCAGCCCCAGCATTTT. The variable domain in full, completed from reference TRBV7-6 and TRBJ1-5, reads GAGVSQSPRYKVTKRGQDVALRCDPISGHVSLYWYRQALGQGPEFLTYFNYEAQQDKSGLPNDRFSAERPEGSISTLTIQRTEQRDSAMYRCASSLGGVTPNQPQHFGDGTRLSIL.